The 14 T cell receptor beta chains in this list originate from one sample, sequenced in a study of T cells after yellow fever vaccination. TCRdb itself ran the 5' RACE reads through MiXCR, one entry per CDR3 protein. Of under 550,000 distinct CDR3 sequences in the sample, about a fifth were seen once. The sequencing here drew on PBMCs, taken about 21 days after the first yellow fever vaccination. These receptors came from a man aged 18 to 35 who received the YFV17D yellow fever vaccine.

V and J are TRBV19 and TRBJ1-2; a weak D match, TRBD1 (5 bases). V lost 7 bases to trimming and J lost 3 bases, with 15 bases between them. The CDR3 spans 14 residues. The germline gives CDR1 LNHDA, CDR2 SQIVND (reference sequence). In DNA form, the CDR3 reads TGTGCCAGTACGCGTCGGGGGAAGGACTATGGCTACACCTTC. Its translation is CASTRRGKDYGYTF.

This chain connects TRBV20-1 to TRBJ2-1, with D perhaps matching TRBD1 or TRBD2 (5 bases each). V lost 6 bases and J lost 6, with 15 bases in between. Germline V gene lookup returns CDR1 DFQATT and CDR2 SNEGSKA (reference sequence). This CDR3 comprises 13 residues. For the CDR3, the DNA is TGCAGTGCGCCGGGTCGGGGCGGCAATGAGCAGTTCTTC. Translating gives CSAPGRGGNEQFF.

In DNA, the CDR3 is TGTGCCATCAGTGAAGGCAGGGGCAGGGGCACTGAAGCTTTCTTT. Protein sequence: CAISEGRGRGTEAFF. The chain employs TRBV10-3 and TRBJ1-1; tentative D call: TRBD1 (6 bases). The V gene lost 3 bases and the J gene lost 4 bases, with 15 bases spanning the gap. The V gene's germline CDR1 is ENHRY and CDR2 SYGVKD. This CDR3 has 15 residues.

This clonotype turned up a few times. The V and J genes are TRBV24-1 and TRBJ2-7; maybe TRBD2 (7 bases). The V gene lost 9 bases and the J gene lost 5 bases, with 16 bases spanning the gap. In germline, CDR1 is KGHDR, CDR2 SFDVKD. The CDR3 length is 13 residues. CDR3 protein: CATPGGGCDEQYF. CDR3 nucleotide sequence: TGTGCCACCCCTGGGGGGGGCTGCGACGAGCAGTACTTC.

The genes are TRBV9 and TRBJ1-1; D might be TRBD1 (5 bases). Germline CDR1 reads SGDLS; CDR2 reads YYNGEE. The CDR3 is 14 amino acids. V was trimmed by 2 bases and J by 5 bases, leaving 13 bases between them. CDR3 loop: CASSVSDRGTEAFF. CDR3 sequence (DNA): TGTGCCAGCAGCGTTTCCGACAGAGGGACTGAAGCTTTCTTT.

Note on this clonotype: One end of the junction does not line up with germline, which may come from a read error. In DNA, the CDR3 is TGTGCTAGCAGCTCCGGGCGGGGACGGGAGACCCAGTACTTC. This encodes CASSSGRGRETQYF. This chain links TRBV7-7 with TRBJ2-5, with a tentative D call TRBD2 (6 bases). This CDR3 spans 14 amino acids. Germline CDR1 and CDR2: SSHAT and FNYEAQ (reference sequence).

A few counts support this clonotype. The chain couples TRBV12-3 or TRBV12-4 to TRBJ2-7; the D gene is possibly TRBD2 (5 bases). V was shortened by 5 bases and J by 0 bases, with 17 bases between the two germline ends. CDR3 size: 16 residues. DNA for the CDR3: TGTGCCAGCAGTGAAGTCCCCCGGGGTTTCTCCTACGAGCAGTACTTC. This gives the protein CASSEVPRGFSYEQYF.

This chain connects TRBV3-1 to TRBJ2-1; 9 bases align to TRBD2. The V gene end was trimmed by 0 bases and the J gene end by 4 bases; junction bases not matched to a gene: 13. The CDR3 has 19 residues. Germline V CDR1 and CDR2: LGHDT, YNNKEL (reference sequence). The CDR3 sequence is CASSQEIGGGGALYNEQFF. CDR3 nucleotide sequence: TGTGCCAGCAGCCAAGAGATTGGCGGCGGGGGGGCTTTATACAATGAGCAGTTCTTC.

This clonotype was seen ten or more times. V is TRBV29-1 and J is TRBJ1-1; D perhaps matches TRBD1 (5 bases). The V and J ends lost 3 bases and 6 bases respectively, with 11 bases between them. Germline V CDR1 and CDR2: SQVTM, ANQGSEA. The CDR3 extends over 12 amino acids. CDR3 sequence: CSVDWVGPEAFF. CDR3 coding DNA: TGCAGCGTTGATTGGGTGGGGCCTGAAGCTTTCTTT.

In this sample, this clonotype turned up a few times. The CDR3 nucleotides are TGTGCCAGCAGTTACTCGTCACCTAGCGGGGGCACAGATACGCAGTATTTT. Protein: CASSYSSPSGGTDTQYF. This chain joins TRBV6-5 and TRBJ2-3; 9 nucleotides line up with TRBD2. V lost 0 bases to trimming and J lost 1 base; unmatched junction nucleotides: 5. The CDR3 extends over 17 amino acids. CDR1 is MNHEY, CDR2 SVGAGI, per germline.

The chain has TRBV7-3 and TRBJ2-5; the D gene could be TRBD1 or TRBD2 (6 bases each). Germline V gene data show CDR1 as SGHTA and CDR2 as FQGTGA. The length of the CDR3 is 15 residues. V dropped 1 base and J dropped 1 base, with 10 bases sitting between them. This CDR3 is CASSLRGAVQETQYF. CDR3 bases: TGTGCCAGCAGCTTAAGGGGGGCGGTCCAAGAGACCCAGTACTTC. Using reference TRBV7-3 and TRBJ2-5 for the parts outside the CDR3, the full variable domain is GAGVSQTPSNKVTEKGKYVELRCDPISGHTALYWYRQSLGQGPEFLIYFQGTGAADDSGLPNDRFFAVRPEGSVSTLKIQRTERGDSAVYLCASSLRGAVQETQYFGPGTRLLVL.

J is TRBJ2-3 and V is TRBV12-3 or TRBV12-4; 8 bases map to TRBD1. The CDR3 totals 17 residues. V was clipped by 2 bases and J by 3 bases; unmatched bases: 10. This CDR3 reads CASSLRGRGRGTDTQYF. In DNA, the CDR3 is TGTGCCAGCAGTTTAAGGGGCAGGGGGCGAGGAACAGATACGCAGTATTTT.

In this sample, this clonotype turned up a few times. This rearrangement joins TRBV4-1 to TRBJ1-5; D ambiguous. V was clipped by 3 bases and J by 2 bases, with 8 bases between them. The CDR3 is 14 amino acids. Germline CDR1 reads MGHRA; CDR2 reads YSYEKL. In DNA, the CDR3 is TGCGCCAGCAGCCATATACTCCGCAATCAGCCCCAGCATTTT. As protein: CASSHILRNQPQHF.

This clonotype was counted between two and nine times. The chain carries TRBV6-5 and TRBJ2-1, with 7 bases identical to TRBD1. Germline values: CDR1 MNHEY, CDR2 SVGAGI. The ends lost 4 bases at V and 0 bases at J; junction bases unmatched: 6. CDR3 size: 16 residues. The CDR3 DNA reads as TGTGCCAGCAGTTCCCTAAGGGACAGCTCCTACAATGAGCAGTTCTTC. Translating it yields CASSSLRDSSYNEQFF.